This T cell receptor beta chain derives from a study of blood T cell repertoires in COVID-19. Germline loops: CDR1 LNHNV, CDR2 YYDKDF (reference sequence). Trimming stripped 0 bases from V and 2 bases from J, with 11 bases between. This CDR3 is 16 amino acids long. Generated by immunoSEQ multiplex PCR, the TCRdb table keeps only in-frame clones and is missing some. The sample lists 450,000 or so clones, around 91% occurring once. This sequence joins TRBV15 and TRBJ1-5; D gene uncertain. The sequenced material came from PBMCs or T cells enriched from blood (not recorded which). The sequence came from a man in his late teens or twenties who had recovered from COVID-19. The CDR3: CATSRDRSRRNQPQHF. CDR3 nucleotide sequence: TGTGCCACCAGCAGAGATCGGTCTAGGCGCAATCAGCCCCAGCATTTT.